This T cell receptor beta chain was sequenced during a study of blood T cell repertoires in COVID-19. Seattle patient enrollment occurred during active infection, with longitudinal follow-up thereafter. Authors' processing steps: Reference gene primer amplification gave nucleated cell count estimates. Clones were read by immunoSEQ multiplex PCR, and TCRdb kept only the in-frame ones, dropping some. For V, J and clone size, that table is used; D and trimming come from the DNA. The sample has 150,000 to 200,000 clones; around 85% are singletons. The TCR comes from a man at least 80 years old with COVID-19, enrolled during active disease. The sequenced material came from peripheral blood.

The CDR3 DNA reads TGTGCCAGCAGCCAAGTGGGGACAGGGGATTCACCCCTCCACTTT. It is translated as CASSQVGTGDSPLHF. The J gene is TRBJ1-6, the V gene TRBV14, with 10 bases identical to TRBD1. The CDR3 has 15 residues. The V gene's germline CDR1 is SGHDN and CDR2 FVKESK. The ends lost 1 base at V and 8 bases at J; junction bases unmatched: 2.